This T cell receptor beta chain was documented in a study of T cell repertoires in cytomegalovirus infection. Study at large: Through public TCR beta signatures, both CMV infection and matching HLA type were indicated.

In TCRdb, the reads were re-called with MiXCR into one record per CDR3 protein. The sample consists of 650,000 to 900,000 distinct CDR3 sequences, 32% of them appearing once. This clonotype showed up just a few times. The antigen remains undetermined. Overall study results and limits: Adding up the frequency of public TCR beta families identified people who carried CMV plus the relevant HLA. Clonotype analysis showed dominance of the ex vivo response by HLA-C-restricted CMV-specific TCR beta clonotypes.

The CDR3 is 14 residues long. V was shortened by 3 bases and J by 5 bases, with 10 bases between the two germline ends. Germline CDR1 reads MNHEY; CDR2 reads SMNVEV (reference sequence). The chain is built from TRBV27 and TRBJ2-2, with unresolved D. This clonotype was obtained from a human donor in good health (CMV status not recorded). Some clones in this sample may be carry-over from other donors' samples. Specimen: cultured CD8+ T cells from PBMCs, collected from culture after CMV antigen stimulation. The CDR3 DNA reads TGTGCCAGCAGTTTCGCTCGACCGACCGGGGAGCTGTTTTTT. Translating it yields CASSFARPTGELFF.